The T cell receptor (beta chain) under discussion was sequenced for a study of blood T cell repertoires in COVID-19. The J segment lost 8 bases and the V segment lost 3 bases, leaving 5 bases of the junction unmatched. Germline CDR1 is SGHTA and CDR2 is FQGNSA. The CDR3 spans 13 residues. TCRdb's table, derived via immunoSEQ multiplex PCR, lists solely in-frame clones and lacks some. The data hold about 300,000 clones, with 88% observed a single time. This TCR derives from a woman between 25 and 40 years old who had recovered from COVID-19. Sample: peripheral blood. J is TRBJ1-2 and V is TRBV7-2; the match to TRBD1 covers 8 bases. Here the CDR3 reads CASSFYRGDGYTF. The CDR3 DNA follows: TGTGCCAGCAGCTTCTACAGGGGGGACGGCTACACCTTC.